This T cell receptor beta chain was found in a study of blood T cell repertoires in COVID-19. Study in general: Italy, Spain and the United States were the sources of the convalescent and acute COVID-19 samples.

In the study's own analysis: Amplification from reference gene primers served as the basis for estimated nucleated cell counts. Generated by immunoSEQ multiplex PCR, the TCRdb table keeps only in-frame clones and is missing some. Clone size and the V and J calls come from that table; the DNA yielded D and trimming. The sample contains about 130,000 clones, approximately 80% of which appear only once. Germline trimming cut 6 bases from V and 8 bases from J; bases unmatched to any gene: 5. Germline V CDR1 and CDR2: MNHEY, SVGAGI. The CDR3 spans 13 residues. The sequence was obtained from a middle-aged man who had recovered from COVID-19. Sequencing used PBMCs or T cells enriched from blood (not recorded which). The chain is built from TRBV6-5 and TRBJ1-3, with 9 nucleotides matching TRBD1. DNA for the CDR3: TGTGCCAGCAGGTCGGGACAGGGATACACCATATATTTT. As protein: CASRSGQGYTIYF.